Below, one T cell receptor beta chain is given with its context. What it binds is unknown. This CDR3 has 14 residues. This sample stems from a study of a mutant IDH1 vaccine in newly diagnosed glioma. Profiling relied on immunoSEQ multiplex PCR, and the TCRdb table lists in-frame clones only, not all of them. This sample has some 130,000 clones, with about four fifths found just once. As to time point: week 11, during vaccination. A single vaccine dose contained 300 ug of mutant IDH1 20-mer peptide, and topical imiquimod was used with it. V usage is TRBV21-1 and J usage is TRBJ2-5; TRBD2 reflects the table's D call only, with no check against the DNA. TRBV21-1 is classified as a pseudogene. This specimen consisted of PBMCs, obtained from a glioma patient whose treatment included an IDH1 peptide vaccine. The receptor was derived from a man aged 35 to 55 with glioma. The CDR3 DNA follows: TGTGCCAGCACTCGGTGGGGAGGGAGGGAGACCCAGTACTTC. Translated: CASTRWGGRETQYF.